This T cell receptor beta chain appears in the sequencing data of a study of multiple sclerosis patients with progressive multifocal leukoencephalopathy. The study's findings and limits: At PML onset, no shared TRBV or TRBJ gene usage was seen. PML-onset expanded TRB clones were detectable before and during natalizumab therapy. Lower normalized Shannon entropy suggested reduced TRB diversity in most PML patients.

Germline loops: CDR1 MDHEN, CDR2 SYDVKM. CDR3 length: 11 amino acids. Trimming took off 7 bases at V and 3 bases at J, with 7 bases between the two ends. With respect to this clone: The antigen is undetermined.

The repertoire was sequenced with immunoSEQ multiplex PCR; TCRdb's copy has only in-frame clones and lacks some. The sample yields some 31,000 clones, 75% to 90% seen once. Stated time point: before natalizumab initiation. V is TRBV28 and J is TRBJ2-7; maybe TRBD1 (5 bases). The origin of this receptor is a human donor with multiple sclerosis. Sequenced input: PBMCs. CDR3 sequence (DNA): TGTGCCAGCACAGGGAACTACGAGCAGTACTTC. Amino acids: CASTGNYEQYF. The entire variable domain, with the rest obtained from reference TRBV28 and TRBJ2-7, is as follows: DVKVTQSSRYLVKRTGEKVFLECVQDMDHENMFWYRQDPGLGLRLIYFSYDVKMKEKGDIPEGYSVSREKKERFSLILESASTNQTSMYLCASTGNYEQYFGPGTRLTVT.